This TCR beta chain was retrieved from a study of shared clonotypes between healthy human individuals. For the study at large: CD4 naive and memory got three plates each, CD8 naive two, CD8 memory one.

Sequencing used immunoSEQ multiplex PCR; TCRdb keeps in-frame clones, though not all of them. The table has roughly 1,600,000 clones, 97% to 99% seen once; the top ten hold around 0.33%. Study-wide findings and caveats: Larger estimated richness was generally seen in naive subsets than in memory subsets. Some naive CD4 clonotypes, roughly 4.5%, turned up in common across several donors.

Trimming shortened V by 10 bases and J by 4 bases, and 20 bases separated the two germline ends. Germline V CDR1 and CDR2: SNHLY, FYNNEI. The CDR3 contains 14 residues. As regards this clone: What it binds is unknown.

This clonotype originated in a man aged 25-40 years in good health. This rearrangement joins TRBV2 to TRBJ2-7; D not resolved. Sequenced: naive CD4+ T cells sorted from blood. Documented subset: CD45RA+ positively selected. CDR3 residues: CATVASSTFYEQYF. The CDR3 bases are TGTGCCACCGTCGCGAGTAGTACTTTTTACGAGCAGTACTTC.